These 9 T cell receptor beta chains share one sample of origin, sequenced in a study of graft-versus-host responses after intestinal transplantation. Generated by immunoSEQ multiplex PCR, the TCRdb table keeps only in-frame clones and is missing some. Here the sample spans about 14,000 clones, about 30% being singletons. Each mixed lymphocyte reaction held 200,000 CFSE-labeled responders and 200,000 irradiated violet-dye-labeled stimulators. Specimen: alloreactive CD8+ T cells from a mixed lymphocyte reaction culture, collected before intestinal transplant. Subset noted: CFSE-low proliferating T cells sorted from roughly six-day pre-transplant mixed lymphocyte reaction (GvH or HvG direction). All receptors come from a human patient who received an intestinal transplant.

This chain connects TRBV6-7 to TRBJ1-6; tentative D call: TRBD1 (6 bases). TRBV6-7 is an ORF, with its function uncertain. The CDR3 length is 18 residues. Trimming removed 6 bases from V and 14 bases from J, with 32 bases in between. CDR3 region: CASRERLEQGWTLFTLHF. The CDR3 DNA reads as TGTGCCAGCAGGGAGAGGCTAGAACAGGGATGGACACTATTCACCCTCCACTTT.

This clone was counted only a few times. The V and J genes are TRBV27 and TRBJ2-5, with 12 nucleotides matching TRBD2. The germline CDR1 and CDR2 sequences are MNHEY and SMNVEV (reference sequence). Trimming removed 4 bases from V and 2 bases from J; junction bases left unmatched: 5. This CDR3 comprises 16 residues. CDR3: CASSSPLAGGQETQYF. CDR3 sequence (DNA): TGTGCCAGCAGTTCTCCACTAGCGGGGGGACAAGAGACCCAGTACTTC.

The genes are TRBV19 and TRBJ2-2; D not certain. In germline, CDR1 is LNHDA, CDR2 SQIVND (reference sequence). V was pared by 7 bases and J by 3 bases, with 6 bases between. The CDR3 sequence is 12 residues long. CDR3 loop: CASTPYTGELFF. CDR3 bases: TGTGCCAGTACTCCCTACACCGGGGAGCTGTTTTTT.

Only one count was recorded for this clone. The chain carries TRBV6-5 and TRBJ1-2; the D gene is possibly TRBD1 (6 bases). The ends were cut back, 5 bases at V and 7 bases at J, with 20 bases in the middle. CDR3 size: 15 residues. The germline V gene encodes CDR1 MNHEY and CDR2 SVGAGI. The CDR3: CASSVIRGDYGGYTF. The CDR3 DNA reads as TGTGCCAGCAGTGTAATTAGGGGGGACTATGGTGGCTACACCTTC.

This sequence joins TRBV30 and TRBJ2-7; D may be TRBD1 (5 bases). The CDR3 extends over 13 amino acids. In germline, CDR1 is GTSNPN, CDR2 SVGIG (reference sequence). Deletions cut 1 base from V and 4 bases from J, with 11 bases between. CDR3 bases: TGTGCCTGGAGTGGAAGGGGCCGGTACGAGCAGTACTTC. Translation gives CAWSGRGRYEQYF.

A few counts support this clone. The genes are TRBV27 and TRBJ1-1; a possible D gene is TRBD1 (6 bases). Germline V gene data show CDR1 as MNHEY and CDR2 as SMNVEV (reference sequence). This CDR3 comprises 15 residues. Deletions cut 7 bases from V and 0 bases from J, with 15 bases between. The CDR3: CASTRTEGLNTEAFF. In nucleotides, the CDR3 is TGTGCCAGCACTCGGACAGAGGGGCTGAACACTGAAGCTTTCTTT.

Only a few counts were recorded for this clone. The chain recombines TRBV7-9 with TRBJ2-5; TRBD1 matches at 8 bases. Per germline, CDR1 SEHNR and CDR2 FQNEAQ (reference sequence). The CDR3 runs 15 residues. V lost 5 bases, J lost 3 bases, and 8 bases stayed unmatched. The DNA of the CDR3 is TGTGCCAGCAGCGAAAGACAGGGGTGGGAAGAGACCCAGTACTTC. Translating it yields CASSERQGWEETQYF.

The chain is built from TRBV10-2 and TRBJ2-3; tentatively, D is TRBD1 (6 bases). Germline V gene lookup returns CDR1 WSHSY and CDR2 SAAADI. V lost 3 bases and J 3 bases, leaving 16 bases between the germline ends. This CDR3 region has 16 residues. For the CDR3, the DNA is TGCGCCAGCAGTGACCCAGCGAGGGGGTTGACAGATACGCAGTATTTT. Its protein product is CASSDPARGLTDTQYF.

This clone was counted only a few times. This chain links TRBV7-9 with TRBJ2-7; D not resolved. Germline CDR1 SEHNR, CDR2 FQNEAQ (reference sequence). Deletions cut 0 bases from V and 2 bases from J, with 5 bases between. CDR3 length: 13 amino acids. CDR3 in amino acids: CASSLAQTYEQYF. CDR3 bases: TGTGCCAGCAGCTTAGCCCAGACCTACGAGCAGTACTTC. The whole variable domain, remainder taken from reference TRBV7-9 and TRBJ2-7, is DTGVSQNPRHKITKRGQNVTFRCDPISEHNRLYWYRQTLGQGPEFLTYFQNEAQLEKSRLLSDRFSAERPKGSFSTLEIQRTEQGDSAMYLCASSLAQTYEQYFGPGTRLTVT.